This T cell receptor beta chain was obtained from a study of control samples from healthy donors and cancer patients. V lost 1 base and J lost 1, with 4 bases in between. This CDR3 has 13 amino acids. Per germline, CDR1 SNHLY and CDR2 FYNNEI. Clones were read by immunoSEQ multiplex PCR, and TCRdb kept only the in-frame ones, dropping some. The sample records tens of thousands of clones, around 91% being singletons. The chain joins TRBV2 to TRBJ1-1; D remains unclear. The sequence derives from a man over 45 in good health. Sequences were obtained from blood. The CDR3 nucleotides read TGTGCCAGCAGTGAAGGGGGGAACACTGAAGCTTTCTTT. This sequence encodes CASSEGGNTEAFF.